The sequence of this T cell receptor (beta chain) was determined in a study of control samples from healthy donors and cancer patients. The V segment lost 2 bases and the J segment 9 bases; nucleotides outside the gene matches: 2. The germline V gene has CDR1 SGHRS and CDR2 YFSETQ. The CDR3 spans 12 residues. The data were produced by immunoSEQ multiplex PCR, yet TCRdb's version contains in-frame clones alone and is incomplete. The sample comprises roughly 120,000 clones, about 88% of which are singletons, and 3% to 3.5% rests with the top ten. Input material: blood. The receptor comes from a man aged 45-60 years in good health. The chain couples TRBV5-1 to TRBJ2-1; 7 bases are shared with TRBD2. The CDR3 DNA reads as TGCGCCAGCAGCTTCGGGGAGGGTGAGCAGTTCTTC. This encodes CASSFGEGEQFF.